This TCR beta chain was found in a study of shared clonotypes between healthy human individuals. Looking at the study overall: Three plates were used per donor for CD4 naive, three for CD4 memory, two for CD8 naive and one for CD8 memory.

This CDR3 has 13 residues. CDR1 and CDR2 from the germline V gene are SGHNT and YYREEE (reference sequence). Notes on this clone: At one end the junction does not follow the germline gene, possibly because of a read error.

The method was immunoSEQ multiplex PCR; TCRdb's version includes in-frame clones alone and lacks a portion of them. The top ten hold around 1.5% of the sample, which has nearly 1,000,000 clones, roughly 72% seen once. The chain joins TRBV5-4 to TRBJ2-5, with D tentatively TRBD1 (5 bases). This TCR was sampled from a man younger than 30 in good health. Sequencing input: memory CD4+ T cells sorted from blood. The subset denotes: CD45RA-negative fraction. As DNA, the CDR3 is TGTGTCAGCAGCTTGGAAGGGGTAGAGACCCAGTACTTC. It yields the protein CVSSLEGVETQYF.